This TCR beta chain was identified during a study of T cell clonotyping in hematopoietic cell transplantation. Overall study results and limits: After transplant, recipient diversity fell while pathologically expanded clonotypes grew through day 180. At the given depth, recipient repertoires were over 95% de novo clonotypes.

This clone was recorded a few times. Its specificity is unknown. Libraries were prepared by immunoSEQ multiplex PCR; TCRdb keeps only in-frame clonotypes and omits some of them. Of 9,000 to 15,000 clones listed, roughly 50% are singletons. CDR1 is PRHDT, CDR2 FYEKMQ, per germline (reference sequence). The CDR3 loop spans 15 amino acids. J gave up 4 bases and V 5 bases, and 2 bases lay outside the gene matches. The chain recombines TRBV13 with TRBJ2-7; 16 positions match TRBD2. Sequenced sample: peripheral blood mononuclear cells. The clonotype comes from a man aged 50 to 60 in good health. Some clones in this sample may be carry-over from other donors' samples. CDR3 amino acids: CASSPGLAGGYEQYF. DNA for the CDR3: TGTGCCAGCAGCCCGGGACTAGCGGGGGGGTACGAGCAGTACTTC.